Listed here are 15 T cell receptor beta chains from one sample, sequenced in a study of T cells in Graves' hyperthyroidism and ophthalmopathy. RNA transcripts served as the template for amplifying TCR beta CDR3 regions. The TCR CDR3 was amplified in a first-round RT-PCR using the HTBI primer set. One entry per CDR3 protein, called by TCRdb with MiXCR from the multiplex PCR reads. This table holds hundreds of thousands of distinct CDR3 sequences, roughly 14% found once. The specimen sequenced was blood. The receptors come from a woman in her late teens or twenties with Graves' hyperthyroidism.

The chain uses TRBV5-6 and TRBJ2-7, with D possibly TRBD1 on 6 matching bases. The CDR3 runs to 14 residues. V was shortened by 2 bases and J by 4 bases, with 13 bases between the two germline ends. In germline, CDR1 is SGHDT, CDR2 YYEEEE. CDR3 in DNA: TGTGCCAGCAGCTTAGAACAGGGCGCGTACGAGCAGTACTTC. This translates into CASSLEQGAYEQYF.

The chain employs TRBV5-1 and TRBJ2-1; D is uncertain. Germline CDR1 is SGHRS and CDR2 is YFSETQ. The CDR3 covers 14 residues. Trimming removed 4 bases from V and 0 bases from J, with 8 bases in between. The CDR3 sequence is CASSVDSSYNEQFF. CDR3 coding DNA: TGCGCCAGCAGCGTGGATAGCTCCTACAATGAGCAGTTCTTC.

The chain employs TRBV20-1 and TRBJ2-1; no definite D call. Per germline, CDR1 DFQATT and CDR2 SNEGSKA (reference sequence). V was shortened by 8 bases and J by 4 bases, with 21 bases between the two germline ends. The CDR3 runs to 15 residues. The CDR3 coding sequence is TGCAGTTCCAATCCCCCCCTTAGGGCATACAATGAGCAGTTCTTC. Translation: CSSNPPLRAYNEQFF.

This clonotype was detected ten times or more. The chain is built from TRBV30 and TRBJ1-2, with 8 positions matching TRBD1. Unmatched junction bases numbered 7, after V lost 5 bases and J lost 5 bases. The CDR3 loop spans 13 amino acids. CDR1 and CDR2 from the germline V gene are GTSNPN and SVGIG (reference sequence). CDR3 sequence: CAWAGGAGYGYTF. CDR3 in DNA: TGTGCCTGGGCAGGGGGCGCAGGTTATGGCTACACCTTC.

This clonotype occurred many times. This sequence joins TRBV11-2 and TRBJ2-3; tentatively, D is TRBD2 (6 bases). Trimming removed 0 bases at V and 5 bases at J, with 6 bases between. Germline V gene lookup returns CDR1 SGHAT and CDR2 FQNNGV. This CDR3 region has 13 residues. The CDR3 DNA reads as TGTGCCAGCAGCTTAGAGACTAGAGATACGCAGTATTTT. As protein: CASSLETRDTQYF.

This clonotype was recorded at least ten times. This chain uses TRBV9 with TRBJ2-1; weak D call: TRBD2 (5 bases). The CDR3 sequence is 12 residues long. Germline loops: CDR1 SGDLS, CDR2 YYNGEE. V was trimmed by 4 bases and J by 9 bases, leaving 11 bases between them. The CDR3 reads CASSPAASEQFF. The CDR3 DNA sequence: TGTGCCAGCAGCCCAGCGGCTAGTGAGCAGTTCTTC.

This clonotype came up many times. The chain joins TRBV5-1 to TRBJ2-5; 10 bases align to TRBD2. Losses at the gene ends were 0 bases for V and 1 base for J; bases not matched to a gene: 3. The CDR3 consists of 16 residues. Germline V CDR1 and CDR2: SGHRS, YFSETQ. The CDR3 protein is CASSLASGSLQETQYF. CDR3 nucleotide sequence: TGCGCCAGCAGCTTGGCTAGCGGGAGTCTCCAAGAGACCCAGTACTTC.

The table lists this clonotype with many counts. This CDR3 reads CASQQGLAGLPYEQYF. The CDR3 DNA sequence: TGTGCCTCTCAGCAGGGACTAGCGGGCCTACCCTACGAGCAGTACTTC. This chain connects TRBV6-1 to TRBJ2-7; 12 positions agree with TRBD2. Germline V gene data show CDR1 as MNHNS and CDR2 as SASEGT. Trimming removed 11 bases from V and 2 bases from J; junction bases left unmatched: 13. The CDR3 is 16 residues long.

About this clonotype: Its ends do not fully match the called genes, so a read error is possible. The chain is built from TRBV6-5 and TRBJ1-2, with D perhaps TRBD1 (5 bases). Germline V gene data show CDR1 as MNHEY and CDR2 as SVGAGI. CDR3 size: 15 residues. CDR3 sequence: CASSHRTIPNYDYTF. The DNA for the CDR3 is TGTGCCAGCAGTCACCGGACAATTCCTAACTATGACTACACCTTC.

This clonotype was observed many times. The chain uses TRBV7-9 and TRBJ1-4; no reliable D call. This CDR3 is 12 amino acids long. CDR1 is SEHNR, CDR2 FQNEAQ, per germline (reference sequence). V lost 1 base and J lost 8, with 5 bases in between. The CDR3 loop is CASSLGWEKLFF. DNA for the CDR3: TGTGCCAGCAGCTTAGGGTGGGAAAAACTGTTTTTT.

This clonotype has only a few counts. The chain links TRBV2 to TRBJ1-2, with 7 nucleotides matching TRBD1. The germline gives CDR1 SNHLY, CDR2 FYNNEI. The CDR3 is made up of 14 amino acids. V shed 9 bases, J shed 7 bases, and the junction held 14 bases outside the gene matches. CDR3 amino acids: CASIRQGNSGGYTF. The CDR3 DNA follows: TGTGCCAGTATTAGACAGGGAAATTCGGGTGGCTACACCTTC.

There are a few counts of this clonotype. The CDR3 nucleotides read TGTGCCAGCAGCGTAGGAGCTAGCGGAACCTACGAGCAGTACTTC. Encoded protein: CASSVGASGTYEQYF. The genes are TRBV9 and TRBJ2-7; 7 bases agree with TRBD2. Trimming at V came to 0 bases and at J to 2 bases, leaving 5 bases not matched to a gene. Germline V gene data show CDR1 as SGDLS and CDR2 as YYNGEE. This CDR3 contains 15 residues.

In this sample, this clonotype turned up a few times. The V and J genes are TRBV30 and TRBJ2-5; D is uncertain. CDR1 is GTSNPN and CDR2 is SVGIG in the germline V gene (reference sequence). Trimming removed 1 base from V and 5 bases from J, with 14 bases in between. CDR3 size: 14 residues. The CDR3 region has the DNA TGTGCCTGGAGTGGGTCAATAGCAATGGAGACCCAGTACTTC. Translating it yields CAWSGSIAMETQYF.

Here the CDR3 reads CAGGAASGPQHF. The CDR3 DNA reads TGTGCCGGCGGGGCCGCCTCGGGGCCCCAGCATTTT. This chain joins TRBV28 and TRBJ1-5, with a weak D call TRBD1 (5 bases). Deletions cut 11 bases from V and 9 bases from J, with 17 bases between. CDR1 and CDR2 from the germline V gene are MDHEN and SYDVKM. This CDR3 region has 12 residues.

This clonotype was observed at least ten times. V and J are TRBV12-3 or TRBV12-4 and TRBJ2-1; unclear D gene. V was clipped by 2 bases and J by 10 bases, with 15 bases between them. CDR3 length: 14 amino acids. As DNA, the CDR3 is TGTGCCAGCAGTTTAAACACTCATCCGGAGGAGCAGTTCTTC. Amino acids: CASSLNTHPEEQFF.